This T cell receptor beta chain was recorded in a study of control samples from healthy donors and cancer patients. CDR3 length: 14 residues. Germline CDR1 reads SQVTM; CDR2 reads ANQGSEA. The V end was cut by 7 bases, the J end by 5 bases, with 18 bases between. Repertoires were generated with immunoSEQ multiplex PCR, while TCRdb's copy carries only in-frame clones and drops some. The table has approximately 150,000 clones, around 86% seen once. Sequencing was done on a sample of blood. The sequence was obtained from a man between 25 and 39 years old in good health. The gene calls are TRBV29-1 and TRBJ2-1; perhaps TRBD1 as D (5 bases). The CDR3 loop reads CSAIPGNLNNEQFF. The CDR3 nucleotides read TGCAGCGCCATTCCAGGGAATCTAAACAATGAGCAGTTCTTC.